The clone carrying this T cell receptor beta chain was detected a few times. Its antigen is unknown. This sample was included in a study of T cell repertoires in cytomegalovirus infection. Study-level information: Researchers turned to recently identified HLA-C-restricted CMV epitopes as well as well-studied HLA-B-restricted ones. CMV infection together with matching HLA type was indicated by public TCR beta signatures.

TCRdb reprocessed the reads via MiXCR and lists one record per CDR3 protein. The sample has approximately 1,000,000 distinct CDR3 sequences; around 31% are singletons. Broader study findings: Totalled public TCR beta family frequency picked out people who carried CMV plus the relevant HLA.

Trimming removed 1 base from V and 2 bases from J; junction bases left unmatched: 13. The germline V gene encodes CDR1 SEHNR and CDR2 FQNEAQ (reference sequence). The CDR3 runs 19 residues. The clonotype comes from a human donor in good health (CMV status not recorded). Some clones in this sample may be carry-over from other donors' samples. The sequenced sample was cultured CD8+ T cells from PBMCs, obtained from culture after CMV antigen stimulation. The chain couples TRBV7-9 to TRBJ2-1, with 8 bases identical to TRBD2. The CDR3 is CASSLGGTGGVFTYNEQFF. CDR3 sequence (DNA): TGTGCCAGCAGCTTAGGGGGTACCGGGGGGGTCTTCACCTACAATGAGCAGTTCTTC.